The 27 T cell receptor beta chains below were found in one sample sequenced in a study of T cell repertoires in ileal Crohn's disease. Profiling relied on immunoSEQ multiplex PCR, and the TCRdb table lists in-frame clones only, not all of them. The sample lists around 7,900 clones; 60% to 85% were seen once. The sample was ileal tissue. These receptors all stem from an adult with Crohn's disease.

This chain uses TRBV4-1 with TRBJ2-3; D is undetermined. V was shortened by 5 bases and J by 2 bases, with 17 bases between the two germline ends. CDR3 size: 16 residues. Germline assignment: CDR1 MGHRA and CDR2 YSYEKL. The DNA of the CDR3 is TGCGCCAGCAGCGCTACCTTAGCAGCCCCCACAGATACGCAGTATTTT. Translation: CASSATLAAPTDTQYF.

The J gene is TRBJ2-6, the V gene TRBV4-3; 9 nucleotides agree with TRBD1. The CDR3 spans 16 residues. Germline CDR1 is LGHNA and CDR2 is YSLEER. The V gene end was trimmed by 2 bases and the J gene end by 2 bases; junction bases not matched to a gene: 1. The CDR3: CASSQRDRAGANVLTF. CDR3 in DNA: TGCGCCAGCAGCCAAAGGGACAGGGCTGGGGCCAACGTCCTGACTTTC.

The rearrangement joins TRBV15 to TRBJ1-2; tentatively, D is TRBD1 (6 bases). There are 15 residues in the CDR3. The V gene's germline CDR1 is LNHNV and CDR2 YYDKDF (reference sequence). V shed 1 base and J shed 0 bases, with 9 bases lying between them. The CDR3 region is CATSRGTGPNYGYTF. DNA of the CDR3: TGTGCCACCAGCAGAGGAACAGGGCCTAACTATGGCTACACCTTC.

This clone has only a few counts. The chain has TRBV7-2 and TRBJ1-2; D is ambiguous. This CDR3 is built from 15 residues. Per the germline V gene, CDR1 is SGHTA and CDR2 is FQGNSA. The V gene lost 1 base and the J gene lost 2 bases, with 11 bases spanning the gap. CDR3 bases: TGTGCCAGCAGCTTAGATGGCAGGAACAACTATGGCTACACCTTC. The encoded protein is CASSLDGRNNYGYTF.

The CDR3 protein is CASSPRGAGRTGVRSQYF. For the CDR3, the DNA is TGTGCCAGCAGCCCCCGAGGAGCGGGGCGGACGGGGGTTCGGTCCCAGTACTTC. This chain joins TRBV5-4 and TRBJ2-5, with TRBD2 identical over 7 bases. Germline trimming cut 4 bases from V and 9 bases from J; bases unmatched to any gene: 24. From germline, CDR1 is SGHNT and CDR2 YYREEE (reference sequence). This CDR3 has 18 amino acids.

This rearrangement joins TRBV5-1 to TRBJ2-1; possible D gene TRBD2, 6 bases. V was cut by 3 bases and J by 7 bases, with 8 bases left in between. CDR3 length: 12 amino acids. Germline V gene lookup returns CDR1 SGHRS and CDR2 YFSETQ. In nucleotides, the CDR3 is TGCGCCAGCAGCTCGGCGGGAAATGAGCAGTTCTTC. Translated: CASSSAGNEQFF.

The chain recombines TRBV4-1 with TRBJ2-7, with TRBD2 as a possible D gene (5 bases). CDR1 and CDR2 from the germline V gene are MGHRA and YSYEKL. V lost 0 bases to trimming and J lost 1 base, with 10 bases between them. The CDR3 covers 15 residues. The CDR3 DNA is TGCGCCAGCAGCCAAGAAGGGCCGGGGTCCTACGAGCAGTACTTC. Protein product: CASSQEGPGSYEQYF.

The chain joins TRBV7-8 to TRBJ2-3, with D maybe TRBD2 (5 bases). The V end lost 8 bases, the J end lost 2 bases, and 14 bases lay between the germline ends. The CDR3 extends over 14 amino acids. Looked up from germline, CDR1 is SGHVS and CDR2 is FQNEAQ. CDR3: CASAGNFITDTQYF. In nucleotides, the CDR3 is TGTGCCAGCGCGGGCAACTTCATCACAGATACGCAGTATTTT. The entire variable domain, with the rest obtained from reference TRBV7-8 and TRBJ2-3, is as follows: GAGVSQSPRYKVAKRGQDVALRCDPISGHVSLFWYQQALGQGPEFLTYFQNEAQLDKSGLPSDRFFAERPEGSVSTLKIQRTQQEDSAVYLCASAGNFITDTQYFGPGTRLTVL.

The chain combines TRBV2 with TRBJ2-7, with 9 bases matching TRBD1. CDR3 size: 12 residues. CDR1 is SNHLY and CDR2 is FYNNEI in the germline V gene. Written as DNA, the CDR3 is TGTGCAGGGGGACAGGGACTCTACGAGCAGTACTTC. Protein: CAGGQGLYEQYF. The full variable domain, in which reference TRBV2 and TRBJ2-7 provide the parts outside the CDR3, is EPEVTQTPSHQVTQMGQEVILRCVPISNHLYFYWYRQILGQKVEFLVSFYNNEISEKSEIFDDQFSVERPDGSNFTLKIRSTKLEDSAMYFCAGGQGLYEQYFGPGTRLTVT.

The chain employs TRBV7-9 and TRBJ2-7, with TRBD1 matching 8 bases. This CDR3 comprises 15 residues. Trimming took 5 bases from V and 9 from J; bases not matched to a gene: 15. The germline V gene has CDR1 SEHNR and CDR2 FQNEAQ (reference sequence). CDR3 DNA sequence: TGTGCCAGCAGCCCCCAGGGAGGACAGGGAACCGCGCAGTACTTC. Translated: CASSPQGGQGTAQYF.

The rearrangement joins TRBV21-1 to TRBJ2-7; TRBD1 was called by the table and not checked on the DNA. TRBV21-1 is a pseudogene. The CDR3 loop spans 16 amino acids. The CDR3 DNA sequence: TGTGCCAGCAGCAGCGAGCTGACAGGGGGCACTTACGAGCAGTACTTC. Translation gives CASSSELTGGTYEQYF.

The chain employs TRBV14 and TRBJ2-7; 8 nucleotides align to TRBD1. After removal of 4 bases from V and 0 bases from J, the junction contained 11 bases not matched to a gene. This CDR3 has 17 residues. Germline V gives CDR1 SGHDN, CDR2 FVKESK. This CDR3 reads CASSLKAGGFSSYEQYF. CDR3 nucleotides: TGTGCCAGCAGCCTTAAGGCAGGGGGCTTCAGCTCCTACGAGCAGTACTTC.

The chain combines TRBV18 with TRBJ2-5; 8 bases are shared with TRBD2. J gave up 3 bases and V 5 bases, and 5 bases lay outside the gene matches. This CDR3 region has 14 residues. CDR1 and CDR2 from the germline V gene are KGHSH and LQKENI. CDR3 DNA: TGTGCCAGCTCAGAAGGACTAGCTAAAGAGACCCAGTACTTC. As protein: CASSEGLAKETQYF.

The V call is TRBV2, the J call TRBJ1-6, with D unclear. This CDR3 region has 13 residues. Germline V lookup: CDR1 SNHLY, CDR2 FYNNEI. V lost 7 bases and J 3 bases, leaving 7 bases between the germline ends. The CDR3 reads CASMLSYNSPLHF. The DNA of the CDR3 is TGTGCCAGCATGCTGAGCTATAATTCACCCCTCCACTTT.

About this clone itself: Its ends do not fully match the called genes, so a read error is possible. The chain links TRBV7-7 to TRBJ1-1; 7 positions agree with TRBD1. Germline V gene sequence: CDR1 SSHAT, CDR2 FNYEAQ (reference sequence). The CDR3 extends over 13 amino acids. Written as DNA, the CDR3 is TGTGCTAGCAGCCCAACAGGGGACACTGAAGCTTTCTTT. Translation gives CASSPTGDTEAFF. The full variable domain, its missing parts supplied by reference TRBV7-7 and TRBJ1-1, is GAGVSQSPRYKVTKRGQDVTLRCDPISSHATLYWYQQALGQGPEFLTYFNYEAQPDKSGLPSDRFSAERPEGSISTLTIQRTEQRDSAMYRCASSPTGDTEAFFGQGTRLTVV.

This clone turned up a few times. The CDR3 reads CASTPGGLAGVTDTQYF. CDR3 nucleotides: TGTGCCAGCACCCCCGGGGGCTTAGCGGGGGTGACAGATACGCAGTATTTT. The J gene is TRBJ2-3, the V gene TRBV2, with TRBD2 matching over 9 bases. The V gene end was trimmed by 7 bases and the J gene end by 3 bases; junction bases not matched to a gene: 14. CDR1 and CDR2 (germline): SNHLY, FYNNEI. The CDR3 runs 17 residues.

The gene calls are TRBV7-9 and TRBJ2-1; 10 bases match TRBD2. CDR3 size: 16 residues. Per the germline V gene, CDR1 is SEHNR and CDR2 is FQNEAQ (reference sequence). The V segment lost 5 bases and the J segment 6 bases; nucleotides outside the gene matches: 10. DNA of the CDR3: TGTGCCAGCAGCACCAGCGGGGGGGTCTATCGCAATGAGCAGTTCTTC. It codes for CASSTSGGVYRNEQFF.

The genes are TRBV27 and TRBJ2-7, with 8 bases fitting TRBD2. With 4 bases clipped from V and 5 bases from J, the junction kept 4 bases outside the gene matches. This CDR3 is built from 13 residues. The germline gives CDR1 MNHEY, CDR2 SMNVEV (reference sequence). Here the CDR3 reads CASSWPGGDEQYF. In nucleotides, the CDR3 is TGTGCCAGCAGTTGGCCCGGGGGGGACGAGCAGTACTTC.

CDR3 nucleotides: TGTGCCAGCAGGATCGGGACAGGAACCTACAATGAGCAGTTCTTC. Its protein product is CASRIGTGTYNEQFF. This chain connects TRBV6-1 to TRBJ2-1; 8 nucleotides agree with TRBD1. After removal of 6 bases from V and 2 bases from J, the junction contained 6 bases not matched to a gene. This CDR3 spans 15 amino acids. Germline-derived CDR1 and CDR2 are MNHNS and SASEGT.

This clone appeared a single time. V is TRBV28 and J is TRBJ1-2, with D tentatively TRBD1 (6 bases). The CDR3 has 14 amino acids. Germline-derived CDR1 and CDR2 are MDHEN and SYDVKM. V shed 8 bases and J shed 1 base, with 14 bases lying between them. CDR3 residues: CASYYQGINYGYTF. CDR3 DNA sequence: TGTGCCAGCTATTACCAGGGGATTAACTATGGCTACACCTTC.

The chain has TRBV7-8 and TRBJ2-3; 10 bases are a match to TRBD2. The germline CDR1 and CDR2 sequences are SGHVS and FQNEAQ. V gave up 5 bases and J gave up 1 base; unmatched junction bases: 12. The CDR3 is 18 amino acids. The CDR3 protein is CASSPLETLAGGTDTQYF. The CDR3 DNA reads TGTGCCAGCAGCCCACTGGAGACCCTAGCGGGGGGCACAGATACGCAGTATTTT.

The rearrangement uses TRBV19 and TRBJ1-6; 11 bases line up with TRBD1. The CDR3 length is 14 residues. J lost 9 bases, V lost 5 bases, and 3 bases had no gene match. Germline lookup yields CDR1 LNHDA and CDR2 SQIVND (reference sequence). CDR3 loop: CASSGGQGASPLHF. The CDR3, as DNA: TGTGCCAGTAGTGGCGGACAGGGGGCTTCACCCCTCCACTTT.

Written as DNA, the CDR3 is TGTGCCACCAGCAGAGATCCCCTAGAGACCCAGTACTTC. Protein: CATSRDPLETQYF. The chain employs TRBV15 and TRBJ2-5; D ambiguous. This CDR3 spans 13 amino acids. Deletions cut 0 bases from V and 4 bases from J, with 6 bases between. The V gene's germline CDR1 is LNHNV and CDR2 YYDKDF (reference sequence).

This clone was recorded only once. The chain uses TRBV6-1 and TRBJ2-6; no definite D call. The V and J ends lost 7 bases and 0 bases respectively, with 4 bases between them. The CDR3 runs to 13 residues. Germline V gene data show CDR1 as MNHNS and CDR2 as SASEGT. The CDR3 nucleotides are TGTGCCAGCACGGGCTCTGGGGCCAACGTCCTGACTTTC. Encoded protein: CASTGSGANVLTF.

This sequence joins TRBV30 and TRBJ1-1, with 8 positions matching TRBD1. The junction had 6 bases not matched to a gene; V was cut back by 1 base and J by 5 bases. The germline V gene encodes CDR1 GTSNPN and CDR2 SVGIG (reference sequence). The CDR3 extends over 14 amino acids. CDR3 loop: CAWSAEQGVTEAFF. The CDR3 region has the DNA TGTGCCTGGAGTGCCGAACAGGGGGTAACTGAAGCTTTCTTT.

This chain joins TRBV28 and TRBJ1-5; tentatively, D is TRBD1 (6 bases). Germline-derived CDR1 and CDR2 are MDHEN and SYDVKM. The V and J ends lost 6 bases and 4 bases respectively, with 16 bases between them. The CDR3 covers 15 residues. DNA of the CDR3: TGTGCCAGCAGACTCTCAGACAGGTCTAATCAGCCCCAGCATTTT. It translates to CASRLSDRSNQPQHF.

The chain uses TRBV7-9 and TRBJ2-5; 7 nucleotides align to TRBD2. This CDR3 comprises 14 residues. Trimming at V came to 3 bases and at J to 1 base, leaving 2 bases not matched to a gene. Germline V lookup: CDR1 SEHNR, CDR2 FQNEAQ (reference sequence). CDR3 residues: CASSLASGQETQYF. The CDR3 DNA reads TGTGCCAGCAGCTTGGCTAGCGGCCAAGAGACCCAGTACTTC. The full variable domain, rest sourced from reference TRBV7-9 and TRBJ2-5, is DTGVSQNPRHKITKRGQNVTFRCDPISEHNRLYWYRQTLGQGPEFLTYFQNEAQLEKSRLLSDRFSAERPKGSFSTLEIQRTEQGDSAMYLCASSLASGQETQYFGPGTRLLVL.